What follows are 15 T cell receptor beta chains derived from one specimen sequenced in a study of a mutant IDH1 vaccine in newly diagnosed glioma. The data were produced by immunoSEQ multiplex PCR, yet TCRdb's version contains in-frame clones alone and is incomplete. This sample carries about 42,000 clones, 65% to 90% of them seen once, and the ten largest clones take under 6%. Time point denoted: week 35, safety follow-up. Topical imiquimod accompanied each vaccine dose, which consisted of 300 ug of mutant IDH1 20-mer peptide. These receptors are not linked to any known antigen. The starting material was PBMCs, obtained from a glioma patient whose treatment included an IDH1 peptide vaccine. These receptors all come from a woman aged 45-65 years with glioma.

The rearrangement uses TRBV7-9 and TRBJ2-1, with 7 bases aligning to TRBD2. In germline, CDR1 is SEHNR, CDR2 FQNEAQ (reference sequence). The CDR3 runs 15 residues. V gave up 5 bases and J gave up 0 bases; unmatched junction bases: 4. CDR3 sequence reads: CASSPGGSSYNEQFF. The CDR3 region has the DNA TGTGCCAGCAGCCCCGGGGGGAGCTCCTACAATGAGCAGTTCTTC.

This chain connects TRBV27 to TRBJ2-2; 7 positions agree with TRBD1. This CDR3 region has 15 residues. V lost 2 bases to trimming and J lost 6 bases; unmatched junction nucleotides: 6. Germline V gives CDR1 MNHEY, CDR2 SMNVEV (reference sequence). CDR3 region: CASSLGQAFPGELFF. The CDR3 nucleotides read TGTGCCAGCAGTTTAGGACAGGCGTTCCCCGGGGAGCTGTTTTTT.

The genes are TRBV28 and TRBJ1-1, with D unclear. CDR1 is MDHEN and CDR2 is SYDVKM in the germline V gene. Trimming took 2 bases from V and 4 from J, leaving 17 bases between them. CDR3 length equals 16 residues. The CDR3 nucleotides read TGTGCCAGCAGTTTACGAGGACCCATCCGGGGCACTGAAGCTTTCTTT. Translating gives CASSLRGPIRGTEAFF.

The chain combines TRBV30 with TRBJ1-2; 7 bases line up with TRBD1. There are 14 residues in the CDR3. After removal of 2 bases from V and 8 bases from J, the junction contained 11 bases not matched to a gene. Germline assignment: CDR1 GTSNPN and CDR2 SVGIG (reference sequence). The CDR3 region has the DNA TGTGCCTGGAGTCCACAGGGGCGAGCGGTGGGCTACACCTTC. Translation: CAWSPQGRAVGYTF.

V usage is TRBV19 and J usage is TRBJ1-1, with D maybe TRBD1 (5 bases). This CDR3 has 13 amino acids. V was pared by 7 bases and J by 0 bases, with 9 bases between. Germline V gene lookup returns CDR1 LNHDA and CDR2 SQIVND (reference sequence). CDR3 amino acids: CASNGAVNTEAFF. The CDR3 nucleotides are TGTGCCAGTAACGGGGCGGTGAACACTGAAGCTTTCTTT.

V usage is TRBV15 and J usage is TRBJ1-1; 7 bases are shared with TRBD1. The CDR3 consists of 13 residues. J gave up 1 base and V 9 bases, and 5 bases lay outside the gene matches. The V gene's germline CDR1 is LNHNV and CDR2 YYDKDF (reference sequence). The chain's CDR3 is CATGTEANTEAFF. The CDR3, as DNA: TGTGCCACGGGGACAGAGGCGAACACTGAAGCTTTCTTT.

This clone was counted once. This chain links TRBV10-3 with TRBJ2-7, with 9 bases fitting TRBD1. Germline CDR1 and CDR2: ENHRY and SYGVKD. The V segment lost 0 bases and the J segment 4 bases; nucleotides outside the gene matches: 10. There are 17 residues in the CDR3. The CDR3 is CAISESGRGQGSYEQYF. CDR3 coding DNA: TGTGCCATCAGTGAGTCGGGGCGGGGACAGGGATCTTACGAGCAGTACTTC.

This clone has just a few counts. The chain uses TRBV27 and TRBJ1-5, with unresolved D. With 6 bases removed from V and 6 bases from J, the gap between germline ends came to 9 bases. Germline CDR1 is MNHEY and CDR2 is SMNVEV (reference sequence). The CDR3 covers 12 residues. Here the CDR3 reads CASSNMGQPQHF. The CDR3 DNA sequence: TGTGCCAGCAGCAATATGGGTCAGCCCCAGCATTTT.

The gene calls are TRBV10-3 and TRBJ2-7; the match to TRBD1 covers 7 bases. V dropped 4 bases and J dropped 6; count of bases not matched to a gene: 3. Germline loops: CDR1 ENHRY, CDR2 SYGVKD. The CDR3 has 12 amino acids. The CDR3 bases are TGTGCCATCAGTGGAGGGACAGCCGAGCAGTACTTC. This encodes CAISGGTAEQYF.

The V and J genes are TRBV28 and TRBJ2-7; no firm D call. Looked up from germline, CDR1 is MDHEN and CDR2 is SYDVKM. The V gene lost 8 bases and the J gene lost 6 bases, with 11 bases spanning the gap. The CDR3 is 11 residues long. In DNA form, the CDR3 reads TGTGCCAGCTCTTGGTGGGGCGAGCAGTACTTC. Its translation: CASSWWGEQYF.

This clone was counted a few times. The CDR3 sequence: CASRQGGSGNTEAFF. The CDR3 DNA reads TGCGCCAGCAGACAGGGAGGGAGCGGGAACACTGAAGCTTTCTTT. V is TRBV4-3 and J is TRBJ1-1; maybe TRBD1 (6 bases). The CDR3 sequence is 15 residues long. V lost 6 bases, J lost 1 base, and 15 bases lay in between. Germline V gene lookup returns CDR1 LGHNA and CDR2 YSLEER.

The chain links TRBV6-1 to TRBJ1-1, with no clear D. In germline, CDR1 is MNHNS, CDR2 SASEGT. Trimming cost V 7 bases and J 0 bases, with 15 bases left between them. This CDR3 spans 15 amino acids. The CDR3 DNA sequence: TGTGCCAGCATATTTCTGGGAACCATGAACACTGAAGCTTTCTTT. This encodes CASIFLGTMNTEAFF.

The chain couples TRBV5-4 to TRBJ2-5, with D possibly TRBD2 on 6 matching bases. Looked up from germline, CDR1 is SGHNT and CDR2 is YYREEE (reference sequence). This CDR3 is 17 amino acids long. Trimming removed 4 bases from V and 1 base from J, with 20 bases in between. The CDR3 DNA follows: TGTGCCAGCAGCCGTGGAACTAGCAGTAAGTCCCAAGAGACCCAGTACTTC. Its translation is CASSRGTSSKSQETQYF. The full variable domain, its missing parts supplied by reference TRBV5-4 and TRBJ2-5, is ETGVTQSPTHLIKTRGQQVTLRCSSQSGHNTVSWYQQALGQGPQFIFQYYREEENGRGNFPPRFSGLQFPNYSSELNVNALELDDSALYLCASSRGTSSKSQETQYFGPGTRLLVL.

The V and J genes are TRBV5-4 and TRBJ2-7; 8 nucleotides align to TRBD2. The V and J ends lost 4 bases and 5 bases, in that order; junction bases with no gene match: 2. The CDR3 runs to 12 residues. From germline, CDR1 is SGHNT and CDR2 YYREEE (reference sequence). The CDR3 here is CASSRGGDEQYF. Written as DNA, the CDR3 is TGTGCCAGCAGCCGGGGGGGGGACGAGCAGTACTTC.

The chain recombines TRBV7-8 with TRBJ1-1, with a weak D call TRBD1 (5 bases). V shed 5 bases and J shed 2 bases, with 12 bases lying between them. The germline gives CDR1 SGHVS, CDR2 FQNEAQ. The CDR3 covers 14 residues. CDR3 sequence: CASSLIGTNTEAFF. CDR3 DNA: TGTGCCAGCAGCCTAATCGGGACTAACACTGAAGCTTTCTTT. The whole variable domain, remainder taken from reference TRBV7-8 and TRBJ1-1, is GAGVSQSPRYKVAKRGQDVALRCDPISGHVSLFWYQQALGQGPEFLTYFQNEAQLDKSGLPSDRFFAERPEGSVSTLKIQRTQQEDSAVYLCASSLIGTNTEAFFGQGTRLTVV.